This TCR beta chain was retrieved from a study of T-cell reconstitution after alpha-beta-depleted transplantation in children. This clonotype was seen a handful of times. Per germline, CDR1 SGHRS and CDR2 YFSETQ. This CDR3 comprises 15 residues. Trimming left V 4 bases short and J 2 bases short, with 13 bases between. A TCRbeta library incorporating unique molecular identifiers was prepared. TCRdb re-called the PCR reads through MiXCR, storing one row per CDR3 protein. The top ten clones hold about 2.9% of a sample with about 190,000 distinct CDR3 sequences, roughly 7.5% of them seen once. The genes are TRBV5-1 and TRBJ2-1; D may be TRBD2 (7 bases). Sequenced material: PBMCs from the stem cell graft donor, taken from the stem cell graft. This sequence was found in a human donor who donated a stem cell graft to a child with Wiskott-Aldrich syndrome. CDR3 region: CASSAGGPAYNEQFF. CDR3 nucleotides: TGCGCCAGCAGCGCCGGGGGGCCCGCCTACAATGAGCAGTTCTTC.